Shown below are 20 T cell receptor gamma chains from a single sample sequenced in a study of gamma-delta T cells after stem cell transplantation. TCRdb re-processed the RT-PCR reads via CATT. Of under 2,000 gamma-chain clones listed, 15% to 20% were seen once; the top ten hold under 9%. The sequenced sample was gamma-delta T cells. The receptors were sampled from a human donor. It is not recorded whose cells these are; they may come from a transplant donor.

By frequency in the sample, this clone is large. Different DNA sequences within this sample yield the same CDR3. The V call is TRGV4, the J call TRGJ1 or TRGJ2. Germline V CDR1 and CDR2: EGSTGY, YDSYTSSV. With 0 bases clipped from V and 3 bases from J, the junction kept 2 bases outside the gene matches. The length of the CDR3 is 13 residues. The CDR3 is CATWDGPYYKKLF. The CDR3 coding sequence is TGTGCCACCTGGGATGGGCCTTATTATAAGAAACTCTTT.

Of note for this clone: Other DNA sequences within the sample encode an identical CDR3. The V gene is TRGV3, the J gene TRGJP2. The germline V gene encodes CDR1 VTNTFY and CDR2 YDVSTARD (reference sequence). This CDR3 has 15 residues. V shed 0 bases and J 3 bases; nucleotides not matched to a gene: 4. DNA for the CDR3: TGTGCCACCTGGGACAGGCGGGGTAGTGATTGGATCAAGACGTTT. Protein sequence: CATWDRRGSDWIKTF.

Notes on this clone: A read error may explain this, as a much larger clone is one base away. The chain uses TRGV9 and TRGJP. The germline V gene encodes CDR1 GITISATS and CDR2 ISYDGTV (reference sequence). CDR3 size: 15 residues. CDR3 nucleotide sequence: TGTGCCTTGTGGGACCAAGAGTTGGGCAAAAAAATCAAGTTATTT. Translated, it gives CALWDQELGKKIKLF.

In the case of this clone: This may stem from a read error, because a much larger clone lies one nucleotide away. The V call is TRGV9, the J call TRGJ1 or TRGJ2. CDR1 GITISATS and CDR2 ISYDGTV come from the germline V gene (reference sequence). V lost 0 bases to trimming and J lost 10 bases; unmatched junction nucleotides: 9. The CDR3 has 13 amino acids. The CDR3 spells CALWEVGRYKKLF. CDR3 DNA: TGTGCCTTGTGGGAGGTGGGGAGATACAAGAAACTCTTT.

V gene TRGV4 combines with J gene TRGJ1 or TRGJ2. There are 13 residues in the CDR3. J gave up 7 bases and V 4 bases, and 10 bases lay outside the gene matches. Per the germline V gene, CDR1 is EGSTGY and CDR2 is YDSYTSSV. The CDR3 DNA is TGTGCCACCTGGGACCCCCAAGGATATAAGAAACTCTTT. Its translation is CATWDPQGYKKLF.

Turning to this clone: A much larger clonotype is one base distant, so this may be a read error. The sample has other DNA sequences that encode this CDR3 too. The chain is built from TRGV4 and TRGJ1 or TRGJ2. Germline loops: CDR1 EGSTGY, CDR2 YDSYTSSV. There are 11 residues in the CDR3. This chain's CDR3 is CATWDDYKKLF. The CDR3 region has the DNA TGTGCCACCTGGGATGATTACAAGAAACTCTTT.

V usage is TRGV2 and J usage is TRGJ1 or TRGJ2. This CDR3 region has 14 residues. In germline, CDR1 is EGSNGY, CDR2 YDSYNSKV. V was pared by 5 bases and J by 2 bases, with 9 bases of the junction left unmatched. CDR3 nucleotides: TGTGCCACCTGGGGCGCCCTTGATTATTATAAGAAACTCTTT. This codes for CATWGALDYYKKLF.

This clone is medium-sized within its sample. J is TRGJ1 or TRGJ2 and V is TRGV9. V was clipped by 5 bases and J by 0 bases; unmatched bases: 4. Germline CDR1 is GITISATS and CDR2 is ISYDGTV (reference sequence). This CDR3 is 13 amino acids long. The DNA of the CDR3 is TGTGCCTTGTGGGGTTTGAATTATTATAAGAAACTCTTT. It is translated as CALWGLNYYKKLF.

This clone has only one observation. A much larger clonotype is one base distant, so this may be a read error. The chain recombines TRGV2 with TRGJ1 or TRGJ2. The CDR3 runs to 11 residues. CDR1 EGSNGY and CDR2 YDSYNSKV come from the germline V gene. The CDR3 loop reads CATWDGYKNLF. The CDR3, as DNA: TGTGCCACCTGGGACGGCTATAAGAATCTCTTT.

By frequency in the sample, this clone is medium-sized. The rearrangement joins TRGV3 to TRGJ1 or TRGJ2. The CDR3 extends over 16 amino acids. Germline V gene sequence: CDR1 VTNTFY, CDR2 YDVSTARD (reference sequence). With V trimmed by 0 bases and J by 6 bases, 14 bases remained unmatched. CDR3 in DNA: TGTGCCACCTGGGACAGGCCGGTCGAGTGGATTTATAAGAAACTCTTT. Residues: CATWDRPVEWIYKKLF.

This clone is judged large. Different DNA sequences within this sample yield the same CDR3. The chain joins TRGV9 to TRGJP. J was trimmed by 11 bases and V by 12 bases; bases with no gene match: 10. This CDR3 has 13 residues. The germline CDR1 and CDR2 sequences are GITISATS and ISYDGTV (reference sequence). The CDR3 region is CALMGMGKKIKVF. CDR3 coding DNA: TGTGCCCTCATGGGGATGGGCAAAAAAATCAAGGTATTT.

Concerning this clone itself: One end of the junction varies from germline; a read error may be responsible. This sequence joins TRGV4 and TRGJ1 or TRGJ2. This CDR3 is 11 amino acids long. CDR1 is EGSTGY, CDR2 YDSYTSSV, per germline. The CDR3 loop reads CATWDRYKNLF. The CDR3 coding sequence is TGTGCCACCTGGGATAGGTATAAGAACCTCTTT.

In its sample, this clone ranks as large. The V and J genes are TRGV5 and TRGJ1 or TRGJ2. The CDR3 has 11 residues. The V gene's germline CDR1 is VINAFY and CDR2 YDVSNSKD. The junction had 2 bases not matched to a gene; V was cut back by 3 bases and J by 6 bases. Here the CDR3 reads CATWDLYKKLF. The CDR3 nucleotides read TGTGCCACCTGGGACCTTTATAAGAAACTCTTT.

The rearrangement uses TRGV2 and TRGJ1 or TRGJ2. This CDR3 has 13 residues. Germline-derived CDR1 and CDR2 are EGSNGY and YDSYNSKV. V lost 4 bases to trimming and J lost 10 bases; unmatched junction nucleotides: 13. CDR3: CATWDTNHEKKLF. The CDR3, as DNA: TGTGCCACCTGGGATACAAATCATGAAAAGAAACTCTTT.

CDR3 DNA: TGTGCCTTGTGGGAGCCAAGGGCTCCAGGGAATTATTATAAGAAACTCTTT. Its translation: CALWEPRAPGNYYKKLF. The chain employs TRGV9 and TRGJ1 or TRGJ2. The germline CDR1 and CDR2 sequences are GITISATS and ISYDGTV (reference sequence). The CDR3 has 17 residues. The junction had 14 bases not matched to a gene; V was cut back by 3 bases and J by 0 bases.

This clone is large (0.1 to 1%) within its sample. The V and J genes are TRGV8 and TRGJP2. CDR1 is VENAVY, CDR2 YDSYNSRV, per germline. The trim removed 2 bases at V and 9 bases at J, leaving 0 bases unmatched. There are 11 residues in the CDR3. The CDR3 loop reads CATWDNWIKTF. The CDR3 bases are TGTGCCACCTGGGATAATTGGATCAAGACGTTT.

This clone was found a few times. Other DNA sequences of this sample code for an identical CDR3. This sequence joins TRGV2 and TRGJ1 or TRGJ2. The CDR3 covers 14 residues. V shed 0 bases and J 3 bases; nucleotides not matched to a gene: 5. Germline CDR1 and CDR2: EGSNGY and YDSYNSKV. Here the CDR3 reads CATWDGPGYYKKLF. CDR3 DNA sequence: TGTGCCACCTGGGACGGGCCGGGTTATTATAAGAAACTCTTT.

This clone is labeled large (0.1 to 1%). The gene calls are TRGV3 and TRGJ1 or TRGJ2. The CDR3 is 9 amino acids. Germline V CDR1 and CDR2: VTNTFY, YDVSTARD (reference sequence). V shed 10 bases and J 12 bases; nucleotides not matched to a gene: 9. For the CDR3, the DNA is TGTGCCACTACCCGGGTGAAACTCTTT. This codes for CATTRVKLF.

The table lists this clone with a few counts. An end of the junction differs from the germline gene, which may be a read error. In the same sample, other DNA sequences code for this CDR3. The chain carries TRGV4 and TRGJP2. The CDR3 runs to 13 residues. CDR1 is EGSTGY, CDR2 YDSYTSSV, per germline. This CDR3 is CATWGGSDWIKTF. The CDR3 nucleotides read TGTGCTACCTGGGGTGGTAGTGATTGGATCAAGACGTTT.

Note on this clone: A much larger clone is a single base away; this may be a read error. The V call is TRGV8, the J call TRGJ1 or TRGJ2. The CDR3 spans 13 residues. Germline trimming cut 3 bases from V and 10 bases from J; bases unmatched to any gene: 12. Germline CDR1 and CDR2: VENAVY and YDSYNSRV. As DNA, the CDR3 is TGTGCCACCTGGGATGTGACAGGTTACAAGAAACTCTTT. Protein sequence: CATWDVTGYKKLF.